The 17 T cell receptor beta chains below come from one sample, sequenced in a study of cytomegalovirus exposure and HLA in healthy donors. The repertoire was sequenced with immunoSEQ multiplex PCR; TCRdb's copy has only in-frame clones and lacks some. The table lists about 220,000 clones, about nine tenths of them singletons. What was sequenced was PBMCs. The receptor source for this set is a woman aged 18 to 35 in good health and CMV-seronegative.

The chain couples TRBV5-4 to TRBJ1-2; possible D gene TRBD1, 6 bases. Germline CDR1 and CDR2: SGHNT and YYREEE (reference sequence). The CDR3 has 13 amino acids. V lost 4 bases and J 5 bases, leaving 12 bases between the germline ends. CDR3 sequence (DNA): TGTGCCAGCAGCGCCGGGACAACTTATGGCTACACCTTC. It codes for CASSAGTTYGYTF.

This chain joins TRBV6-1 and TRBJ2-7; a weak D match, TRBD2 (5 bases). Per germline, CDR1 MNHNS and CDR2 SASEGT. Trimming left V 3 bases short and J 3 bases short, with 27 bases between. The CDR3 is 19 residues long. CDR3 nucleotide sequence: TGTGCCAGCAGTGATGGTTCGCTGGCGCTCGGACGGGGATTCTACGAGCAGTACTTC. Protein product: CASSDGSLALGRGFYEQYF.

The V and J genes are TRBV4-2 and TRBJ1-5, with TRBD1 matching over 12 bases. With 0 bases clipped from V and 4 bases from J, the junction kept 4 bases outside the gene matches. The germline V gene has CDR1 LGHNA and CDR2 YNFKEQ. The CDR3 has 17 residues. The CDR3 sequence: CASSQDPGQGANQPQHF. For the CDR3, the DNA is TGTGCCAGCAGCCAAGATCCGGGACAGGGGGCAAATCAGCCCCAGCATTTT.

CDR3 region: CASSLSTSGRWEDTQYF. The CDR3 nucleotides read TGTGCCAGCAGCTTATCGACTAGCGGGAGATGGGAAGATACGCAGTATTTT. The chain carries TRBV7-9 and TRBJ2-3; 12 bases fit TRBD2. In germline, CDR1 is SEHNR, CDR2 FQNEAQ (reference sequence). The CDR3 is 17 amino acids. J was trimmed by 5 bases and V by 2 bases; bases with no gene match: 8.

The J gene is TRBJ2-7, the V gene TRBV6-5; D gene ambiguous. CDR3 length: 11 residues. Germline V gives CDR1 MNHEY, CDR2 SVGAGI. Between the trimmed V and J ends, which lost 6 bases and 5 bases, there was a span of 8 bases. The CDR3 spells CASSAVHEQYF. The CDR3 bases are TGTGCCAGCAGCGCGGTCCACGAGCAGTACTTC.

The rearrangement uses TRBV6-6 and TRBJ2-3; TRBD2 aligns across 9 bases. The CDR3 totals 14 residues. The germline gives CDR1 MNHNY, CDR2 SVGAGI (reference sequence). J gave up 3 bases and V 7 bases, and 5 bases lay outside the gene matches. The CDR3 protein is CASTTSGLTDTQYF. The CDR3 DNA sequence: TGTGCCAGCACCACTAGCGGGCTGACAGATACGCAGTATTTT.

The chain has TRBV27 and TRBJ2-1, with D perhaps TRBD1 (6 bases). CDR3 size: 16 residues. V was shortened by 0 bases and J by 2 bases, with 11 bases between the two germline ends. Germline values: CDR1 MNHEY, CDR2 SMNVEV (reference sequence). The CDR3 DNA sequence: TGTGCCAGCAGTTTATCGAGGGCAGGGGCCTACAATGAGCAGTTCTTC. This gives the protein CASSLSRAGAYNEQFF.

The chain carries TRBV6-6 and TRBJ2-7; D remains unclear. The CDR3 is 11 amino acids. Germline V gene data show CDR1 as MNHNY and CDR2 as SVGAGI (reference sequence). Trimming removed 3 bases from V and 6 bases from J, with 6 bases in between. The CDR3 bases are TGTGCCAGCAGTTATGGCGGCGAGCAGTACTTC. Translated: CASSYGGEQYF.

V gene TRBV6-6 combines with J gene TRBJ1-2; possibly TRBD1 for D (5 bases). Per germline, CDR1 MNHNY and CDR2 SVGAGI (reference sequence). The CDR3 runs to 13 residues. The ends were cut back, 6 bases at V and 4 bases at J, with 12 bases in the middle. CDR3 DNA: TGTGCCAGCAGCAGGGAAACGAGCTATGGCTACACCTTC. It yields the protein CASSRETSYGYTF.

V usage is TRBV15 and J usage is TRBJ1-2, with TRBD1 matching 7 bases. The CDR3 has 14 amino acids. Germline CDR1 is LNHNV and CDR2 is YYDKDF (reference sequence). The V and J ends lost 5 bases and 8 bases, in that order; junction bases with no gene match: 11. Written as DNA, the CDR3 is TGTGCCACCAGCCCGATTGACAGGGTTCTGGGCTACACCTTC. Protein: CATSPIDRVLGYTF.

This clone was counted a single time. The chain joins TRBV7-3 to TRBJ1-2; no reliable D call. Trimming took off 0 bases at V and 2 bases at J, with 7 bases between the two ends. This CDR3 is built from 14 residues. Per germline, CDR1 SGHTA and CDR2 FQGTGA. DNA for the CDR3: TGTGCCAGCAGCTTAACCGGAGGAAACTATGGCTACACCTTC. Its translation is CASSLTGGNYGYTF.

This chain connects TRBV4-1 to TRBJ2-1; a weak D match, TRBD2 (5 bases). The ends were cut back, 0 bases at V and 6 bases at J, with 9 bases in the middle. The CDR3 sequence is 14 residues long. CDR1 is MGHRA, CDR2 YSYEKL, per germline. The CDR3 spells CASSQESLGNEQFF. The CDR3 bases are TGCGCCAGCAGCCAAGAGTCACTAGGCAATGAGCAGTTCTTC.

The rearrangement uses TRBV6-1 and TRBJ1-3, with a possible D match to TRBD1 (5 bases). Germline CDR1 MNHNS, CDR2 SASEGT. The V end lost 0 bases, the J end lost 0 bases, and 9 bases lay between the germline ends. CDR3 length: 16 amino acids. The CDR3 sequence is CASSEAGGDSGNTIYF. DNA for the CDR3: TGTGCCAGCAGTGAAGCGGGGGGGGACTCTGGAAACACCATATATTTT.

On this clone: An end of the junction does not agree with germline; a read error may underlie this. The chain joins TRBV7-7 to TRBJ2-3; a weak D match, TRBD2 (7 bases). CDR1 SSHAT and CDR2 FNYEAQ come from the germline V gene (reference sequence). The CDR3 loop spans 17 amino acids. CDR3: CASSSTRTRGSTDTQYF. The DNA for the CDR3 is TGTGCTAGCAGCTCAACCCGGACTAGGGGGTCCACAGATACGCAGTATTTT.

This chain links TRBV5-4 with TRBJ2-3; TRBD2 matches 12 bases. Germline assignment: CDR1 SGHNT and CDR2 YYREEE (reference sequence). With V trimmed by 5 bases and J by 0 bases, 4 bases remained unmatched. The CDR3 covers 16 residues. The chain's CDR3 is CASRSGTSGSTDTQYF. For the CDR3, the DNA is TGTGCCAGCAGGTCCGGGACTAGCGGGAGCACAGATACGCAGTATTTT.

The rearrangement uses TRBV5-1 and TRBJ2-1; TRBD2 matches at 10 bases. The V segment lost 5 bases and the J segment 2 bases; nucleotides outside the gene matches: 13. Germline V gives CDR1 SGHRS, CDR2 YFSETQ. The CDR3 is 18 amino acids. CDR3 loop: CASRGEGATSGTYNEQFF. In nucleotides, the CDR3 is TGCGCCAGCAGGGGGGAGGGAGCTACTAGCGGGACCTACAATGAGCAGTTCTTC.

Concerning this clone itself: One junction end disagrees with the germline gene, perhaps due to a read error. The chain recombines TRBV7-2 with TRBJ1-2; 7 bases fit TRBD1. From germline, CDR1 is SGHTA and CDR2 FQGNSA. CDR3 size: 12 residues. CDR3 DNA sequence: TGTGCCAGCAGCTTATACGGGACAGACCTCTTCTTC. This codes for CASSLYGTDLFF.